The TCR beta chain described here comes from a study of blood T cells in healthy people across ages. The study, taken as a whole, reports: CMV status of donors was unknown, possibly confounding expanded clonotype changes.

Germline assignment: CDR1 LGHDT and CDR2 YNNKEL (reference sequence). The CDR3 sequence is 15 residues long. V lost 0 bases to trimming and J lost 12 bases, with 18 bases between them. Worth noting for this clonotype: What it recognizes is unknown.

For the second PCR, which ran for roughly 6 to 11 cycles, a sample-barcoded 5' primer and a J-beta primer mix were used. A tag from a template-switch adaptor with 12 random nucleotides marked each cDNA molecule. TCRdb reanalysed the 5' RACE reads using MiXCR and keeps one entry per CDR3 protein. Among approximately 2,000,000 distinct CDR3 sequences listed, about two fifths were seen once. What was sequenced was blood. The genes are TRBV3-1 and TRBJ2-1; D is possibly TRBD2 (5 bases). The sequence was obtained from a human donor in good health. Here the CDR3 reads CASSQDSSLVGWQFF. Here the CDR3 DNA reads TGTGCCAGCAGCCAAGATTCTAGCCTGGTGGGATGGCAGTTCTTC.